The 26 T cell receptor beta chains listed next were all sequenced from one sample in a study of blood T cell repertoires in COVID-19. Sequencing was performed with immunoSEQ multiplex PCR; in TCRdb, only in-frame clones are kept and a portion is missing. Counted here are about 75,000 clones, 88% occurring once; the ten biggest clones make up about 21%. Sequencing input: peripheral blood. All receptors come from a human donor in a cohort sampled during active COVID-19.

CDR3 amino acids: CASSEMRSRKTQYF. CDR3 DNA sequence: TGTGCCAGCAGTGAGATGAGGTCCCGGAAGACCCAGTACTTC. This chain joins TRBV2 and TRBJ2-5; D is undetermined. CDR1 is SNHLY and CDR2 is FYNNEI in the germline V gene. CDR3 length: 14 amino acids. V gave up 3 bases and J gave up 6 bases, with 14 bases separating them.

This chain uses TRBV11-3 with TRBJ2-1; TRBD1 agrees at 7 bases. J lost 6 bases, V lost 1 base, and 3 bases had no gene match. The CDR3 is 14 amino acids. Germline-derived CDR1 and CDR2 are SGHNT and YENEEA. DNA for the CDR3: TGTGCCAGCAGCTTAGTCCCAGGGGGCAATGAGCAGTTCTTC. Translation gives CASSLVPGGNEQFF.

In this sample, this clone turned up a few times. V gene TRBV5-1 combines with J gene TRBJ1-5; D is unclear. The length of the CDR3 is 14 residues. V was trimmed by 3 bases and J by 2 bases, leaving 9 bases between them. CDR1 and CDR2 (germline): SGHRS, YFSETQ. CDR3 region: CASSSAGGNQPQHF. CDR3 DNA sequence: TGCGCCAGCAGCTCCGCCGGGGGCAATCAGCCCCAGCATTTT.

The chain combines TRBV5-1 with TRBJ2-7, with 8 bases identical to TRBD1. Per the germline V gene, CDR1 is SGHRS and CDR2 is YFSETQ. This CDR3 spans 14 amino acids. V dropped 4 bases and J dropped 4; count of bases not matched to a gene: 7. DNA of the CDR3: TGCGCCAGCAGCCCGAGGACAGGGAGGTACGAGCAGTACTTC. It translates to CASSPRTGRYEQYF.

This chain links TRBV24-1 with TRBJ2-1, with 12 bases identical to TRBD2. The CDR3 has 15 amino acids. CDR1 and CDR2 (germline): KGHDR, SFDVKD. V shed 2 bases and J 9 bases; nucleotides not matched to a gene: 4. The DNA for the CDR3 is TGTGCCACCAGTGATTCTAGCGGGAGGGCCAGTGAGCAGTTCTTC. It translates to CATSDSSGRASEQFF.

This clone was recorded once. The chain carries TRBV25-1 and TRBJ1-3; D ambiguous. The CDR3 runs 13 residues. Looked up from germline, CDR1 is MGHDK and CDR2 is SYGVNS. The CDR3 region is CLVTDSSGNTIYF. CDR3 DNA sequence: TGTTTAGTGACGGACTCCTCTGGAAACACCATATATTTT. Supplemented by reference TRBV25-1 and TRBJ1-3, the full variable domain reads EADIYQTPRYLVIGTGKKITLECSQTMGHDKMYWYQQDPGMELHLIHYSYGVNSTEKGDLSSESTVSRIRTEHFPLTLESARPSHTSQYLCLVTDSSGNTIYFGEGSWLTVV.

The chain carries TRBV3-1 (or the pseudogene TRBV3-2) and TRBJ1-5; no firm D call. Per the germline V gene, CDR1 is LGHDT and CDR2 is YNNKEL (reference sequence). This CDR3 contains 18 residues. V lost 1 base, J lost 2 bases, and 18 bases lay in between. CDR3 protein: CASSQAGSGVLGNQPQHF. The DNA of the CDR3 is TGTGCCAGCAGCCAAGCCGGGTCGGGAGTTCTAGGCAATCAGCCCCAGCATTTT.

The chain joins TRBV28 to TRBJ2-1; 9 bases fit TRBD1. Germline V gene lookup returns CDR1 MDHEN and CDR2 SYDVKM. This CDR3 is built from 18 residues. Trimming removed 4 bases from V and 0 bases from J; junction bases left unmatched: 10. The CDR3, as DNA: TGTGCCAGCAGTTCAGAGATCGGGACAGGGCTCTCCTACAATGAGCAGTTCTTC. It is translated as CASSSEIGTGLSYNEQFF.

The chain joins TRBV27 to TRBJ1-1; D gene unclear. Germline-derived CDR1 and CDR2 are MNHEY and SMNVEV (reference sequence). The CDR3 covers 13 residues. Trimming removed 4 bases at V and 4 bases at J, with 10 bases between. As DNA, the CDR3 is TGTGCCAGCAGTTCCCGGTCGAGCACTGAAGCTTTCTTT. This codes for CASSSRSSTEAFF.

CDR3 DNA: TGTGCCAGCAGCTTAGCGCAACGGGGGGGCCTGGCCGGGGAGCTGTTTTTT. Amino acid sequence: CASSLAQRGGLAGELFF. The V gene is TRBV7-6, the J gene TRBJ2-2, with 8 bases matching TRBD2. The CDR3 contains 17 residues. Germline trimming cut 0 bases from V and 6 bases from J; bases unmatched to any gene: 9. Germline-derived CDR1 and CDR2 are SGHVS and FNYEAQ.

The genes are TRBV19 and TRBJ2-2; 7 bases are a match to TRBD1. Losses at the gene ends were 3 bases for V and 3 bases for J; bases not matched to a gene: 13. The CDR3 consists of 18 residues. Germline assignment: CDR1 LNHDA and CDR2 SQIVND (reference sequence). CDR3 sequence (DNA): TGTGCCAGTAGTATCCCTCATCACAGGGGAAGGGACACCGGGGAGCTGTTTTTT. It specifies CASSIPHHRGRDTGELFF.

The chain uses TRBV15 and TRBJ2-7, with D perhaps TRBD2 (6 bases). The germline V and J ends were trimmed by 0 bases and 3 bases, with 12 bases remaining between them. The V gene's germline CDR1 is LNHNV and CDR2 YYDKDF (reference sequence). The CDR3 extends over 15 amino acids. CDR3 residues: CATSRDLGGYYEQYF. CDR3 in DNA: TGTGCCACCAGCAGAGATCTCGGGGGTTACTACGAGCAGTACTTC.

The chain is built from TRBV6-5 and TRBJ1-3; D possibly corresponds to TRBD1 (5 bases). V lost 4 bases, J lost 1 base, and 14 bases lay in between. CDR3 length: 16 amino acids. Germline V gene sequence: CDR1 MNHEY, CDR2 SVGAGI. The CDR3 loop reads CASSFGRGGSGNTIYF. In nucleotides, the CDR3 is TGTGCCAGCAGTTTCGGGAGGGGTGGGTCTGGAAACACCATATATTTT.

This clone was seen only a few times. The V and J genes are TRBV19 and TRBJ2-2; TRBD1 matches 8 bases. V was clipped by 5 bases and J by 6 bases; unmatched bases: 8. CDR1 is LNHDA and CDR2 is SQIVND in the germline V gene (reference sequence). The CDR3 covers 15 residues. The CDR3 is CASSATGGPAGELFF. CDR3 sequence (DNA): TGTGCCAGTAGTGCCACAGGGGGTCCCGCCGGGGAGCTGTTTTTT.

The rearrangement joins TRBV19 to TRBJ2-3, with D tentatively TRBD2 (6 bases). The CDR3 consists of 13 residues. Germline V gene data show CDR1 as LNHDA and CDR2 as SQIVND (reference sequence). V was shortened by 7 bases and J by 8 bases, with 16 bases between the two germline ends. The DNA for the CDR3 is TGTGCCAGTAAAGGGCTAGCGCCCCGTACGCAGTATTTT. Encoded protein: CASKGLAPRTQYF.

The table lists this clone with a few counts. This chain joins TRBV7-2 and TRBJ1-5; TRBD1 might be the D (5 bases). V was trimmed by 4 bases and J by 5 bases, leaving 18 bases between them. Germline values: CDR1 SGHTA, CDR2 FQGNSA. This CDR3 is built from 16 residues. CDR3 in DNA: TGTGCCAGCAGCTCTAACGGACAAGGTTGGTATCAGCCCCAGCATTTT. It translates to CASSSNGQGWYQPQHF. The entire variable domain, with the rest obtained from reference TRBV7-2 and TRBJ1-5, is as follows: GAGVSQSPSNKVTEKGKDVELRCDPISGHTALYWYRQSLGQGLEFLIYFQGNSAPDKSGLPSDRFSAERTGGSVSTLTIQRTQQEDSAVYLCASSSNGQGWYQPQHFGDGTRLSIL.

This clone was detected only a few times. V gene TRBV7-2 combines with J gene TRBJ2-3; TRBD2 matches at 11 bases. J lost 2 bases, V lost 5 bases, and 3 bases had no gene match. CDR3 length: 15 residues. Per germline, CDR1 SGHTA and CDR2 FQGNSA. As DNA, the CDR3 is TGTGCCAGCAGCCGGACTAGCGGGTACACAGATACGCAGTATTTT. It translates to CASSRTSGYTDTQYF.

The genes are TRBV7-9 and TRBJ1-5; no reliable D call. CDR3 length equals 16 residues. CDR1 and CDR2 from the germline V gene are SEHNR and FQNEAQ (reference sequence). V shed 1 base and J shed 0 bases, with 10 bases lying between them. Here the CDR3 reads CASSLGTGLSNQPQHF. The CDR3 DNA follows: TGTGCCAGCAGCTTAGGGACCGGACTTAGCAATCAGCCCCAGCATTTT. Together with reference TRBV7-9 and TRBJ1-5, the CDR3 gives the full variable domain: DTGVSQNPRHKITKRGQNVTFRCDPISEHNRLYWYRQTLGQGPEFLTYFQNEAQLEKSRLLSDRFSAERPKGSFSTLEIQRTEQGDSAMYLCASSLGTGLSNQPQHFGDGTRLSIL.

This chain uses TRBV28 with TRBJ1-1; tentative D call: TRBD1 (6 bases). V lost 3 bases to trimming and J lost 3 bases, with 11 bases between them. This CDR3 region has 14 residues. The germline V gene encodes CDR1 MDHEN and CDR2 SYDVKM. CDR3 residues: CASSFTGPDTEAFF. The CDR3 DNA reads TGTGCCAGCAGTTTTACAGGGCCGGACACTGAAGCTTTCTTT.

The chain's CDR3 is CASSVGTGFYEQYF. Written as DNA, the CDR3 is TGTGCCAGCAGCGTTGGGACAGGGTTCTACGAGCAGTACTTC. The chain carries TRBV9 and TRBJ2-7; the match to TRBD1 covers 9 bases. V shed 2 bases and J 3 bases; nucleotides not matched to a gene: 3. Germline V gene data show CDR1 as SGDLS and CDR2 as YYNGEE. This CDR3 region has 14 residues.

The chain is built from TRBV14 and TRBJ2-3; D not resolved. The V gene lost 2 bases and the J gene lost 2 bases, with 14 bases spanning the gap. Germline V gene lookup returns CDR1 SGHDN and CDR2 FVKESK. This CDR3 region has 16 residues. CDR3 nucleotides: TGTGCCAGCAGCCAATTAAGAGGCAGTAACACAGATACGCAGTATTTT. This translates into CASSQLRGSNTDTQYF.

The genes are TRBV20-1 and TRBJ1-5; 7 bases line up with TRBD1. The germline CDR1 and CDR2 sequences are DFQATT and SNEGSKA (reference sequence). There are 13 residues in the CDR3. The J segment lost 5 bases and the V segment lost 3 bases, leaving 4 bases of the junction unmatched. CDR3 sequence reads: CSASRQGDQPQHF. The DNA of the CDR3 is TGCAGTGCTAGTAGGCAGGGGGATCAGCCCCAGCATTTT.

The CDR3 sequence is CASSLGGPRDTQYF. DNA for the CDR3: TGTGCCAGCAGTTTGGGAGGGCCGAGGGATACGCAGTATTTT. J is TRBJ2-3 and V is TRBV6-6, with TRBD2 matching over 7 bases. With 4 bases clipped from V and 6 bases from J, the junction kept 7 bases outside the gene matches. Germline values: CDR1 MNHNY, CDR2 SVGAGI (reference sequence). This CDR3 is 14 amino acids long.

The CDR3 DNA is TGTGCCAGCAGCTCTACTGATGAGCAGTTCTTC. Protein product: CASSSTDEQFF. The chain uses TRBV11-3 and TRBJ2-1, with D unresolved. V dropped 4 bases and J dropped 8 bases, with 6 bases sitting between them. Germline V gene data show CDR1 as SGHNT and CDR2 as YENEEA. The CDR3 is made up of 11 amino acids.

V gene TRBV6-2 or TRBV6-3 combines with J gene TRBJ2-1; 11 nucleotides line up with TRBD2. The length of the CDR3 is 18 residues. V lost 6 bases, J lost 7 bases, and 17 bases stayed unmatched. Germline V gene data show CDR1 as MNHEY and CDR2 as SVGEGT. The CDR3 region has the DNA TGTGCCAGCAGCGGATTGGATTTACTAGCGGGAGCAGGGAATGAGCAGTTCTTC. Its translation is CASSGLDLLAGAGNEQFF.

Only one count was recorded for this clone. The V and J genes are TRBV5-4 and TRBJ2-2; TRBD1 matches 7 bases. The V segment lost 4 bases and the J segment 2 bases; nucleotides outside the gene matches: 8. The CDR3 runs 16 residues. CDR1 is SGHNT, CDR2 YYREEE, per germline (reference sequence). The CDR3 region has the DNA TGTGCCAGCAGCCCCCAGACAGGGTTAAACACCGGGGAGCTGTTTTTT. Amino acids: CASSPQTGLNTGELFF.